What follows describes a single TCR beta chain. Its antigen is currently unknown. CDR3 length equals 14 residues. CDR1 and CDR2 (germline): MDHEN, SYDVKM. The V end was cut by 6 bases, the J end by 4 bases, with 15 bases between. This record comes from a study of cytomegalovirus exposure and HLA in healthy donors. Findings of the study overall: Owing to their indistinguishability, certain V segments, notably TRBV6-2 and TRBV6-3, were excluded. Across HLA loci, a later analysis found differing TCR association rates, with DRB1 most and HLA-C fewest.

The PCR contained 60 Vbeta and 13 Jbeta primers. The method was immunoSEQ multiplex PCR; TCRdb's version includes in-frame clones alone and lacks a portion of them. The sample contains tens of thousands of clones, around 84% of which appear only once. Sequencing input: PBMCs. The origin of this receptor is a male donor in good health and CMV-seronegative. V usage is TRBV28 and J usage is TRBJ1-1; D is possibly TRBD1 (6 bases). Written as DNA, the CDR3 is TGTGCCAGCAGCCGAGGGGGGGCCGGCACTGAAGCTTTCTTT. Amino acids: CASSRGGAGTEAFF.